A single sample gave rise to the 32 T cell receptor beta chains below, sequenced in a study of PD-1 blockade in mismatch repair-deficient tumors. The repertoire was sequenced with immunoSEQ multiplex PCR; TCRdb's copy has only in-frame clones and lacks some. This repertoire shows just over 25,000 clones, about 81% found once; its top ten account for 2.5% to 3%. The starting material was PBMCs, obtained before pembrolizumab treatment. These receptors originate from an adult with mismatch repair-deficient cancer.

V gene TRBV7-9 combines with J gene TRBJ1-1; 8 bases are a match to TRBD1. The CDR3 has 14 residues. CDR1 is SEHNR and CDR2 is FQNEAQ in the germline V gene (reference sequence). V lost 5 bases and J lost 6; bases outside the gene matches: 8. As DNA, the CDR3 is TGTGCCAGCAGCGCCTGGGGACAGGCCCCTGAAGCTTTCTTT. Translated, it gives CASSAWGQAPEAFF.

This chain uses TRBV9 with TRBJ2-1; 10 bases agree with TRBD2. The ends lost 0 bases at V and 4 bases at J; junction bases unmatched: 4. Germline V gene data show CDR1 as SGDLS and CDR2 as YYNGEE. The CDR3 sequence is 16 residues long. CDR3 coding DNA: TGTGCCAGCAGCGTAGGAGCGGGAGGGCGGTACAATGAGCAGTTCTTC. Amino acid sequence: CASSVGAGGRYNEQFF.

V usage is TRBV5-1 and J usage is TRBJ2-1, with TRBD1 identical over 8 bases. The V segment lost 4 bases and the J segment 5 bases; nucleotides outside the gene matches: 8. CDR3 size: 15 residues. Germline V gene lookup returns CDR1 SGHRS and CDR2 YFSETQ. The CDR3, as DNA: TGCGCCAGCAGCGCCACGGACAGGGCGAACAATGAGCAGTTCTTC. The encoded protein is CASSATDRANNEQFF.

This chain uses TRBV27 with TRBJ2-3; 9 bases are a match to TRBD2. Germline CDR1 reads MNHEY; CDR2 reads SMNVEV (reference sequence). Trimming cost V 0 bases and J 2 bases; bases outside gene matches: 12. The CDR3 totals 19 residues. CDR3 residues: CASSLSILGGRAITDTQYF. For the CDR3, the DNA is TGTGCCAGCAGTTTATCGATCTTGGGCGGGAGGGCCATCACAGATACGCAGTATTTT.

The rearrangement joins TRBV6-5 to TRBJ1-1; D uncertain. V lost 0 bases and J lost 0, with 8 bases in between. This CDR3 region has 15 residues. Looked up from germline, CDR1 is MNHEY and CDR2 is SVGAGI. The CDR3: CASSYSAGLNTEAFF. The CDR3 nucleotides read TGTGCCAGCAGTTACTCAGCAGGCCTGAACACTGAAGCTTTCTTT.

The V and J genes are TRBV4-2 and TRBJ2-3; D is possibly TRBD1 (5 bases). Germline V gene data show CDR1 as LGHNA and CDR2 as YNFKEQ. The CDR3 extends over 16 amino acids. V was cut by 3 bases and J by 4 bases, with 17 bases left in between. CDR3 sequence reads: CASSQERTPWADTQYF. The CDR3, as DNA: TGTGCCAGCAGCCAGGAAAGGACACCCTGGGCAGATACGCAGTATTTT.

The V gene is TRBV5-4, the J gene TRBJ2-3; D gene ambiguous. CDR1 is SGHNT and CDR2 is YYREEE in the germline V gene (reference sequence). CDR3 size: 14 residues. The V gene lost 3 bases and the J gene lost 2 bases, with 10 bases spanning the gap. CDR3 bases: TGTGCCAGCAGCTCCGAAACCTACACAGATACGCAGTATTTT. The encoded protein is CASSSETYTDTQYF.

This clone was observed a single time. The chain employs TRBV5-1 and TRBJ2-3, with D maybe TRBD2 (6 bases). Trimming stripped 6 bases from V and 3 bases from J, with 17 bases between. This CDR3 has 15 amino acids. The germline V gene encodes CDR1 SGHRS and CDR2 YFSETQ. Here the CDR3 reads CASKGTQESTDTQYF. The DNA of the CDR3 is TGCGCCAGCAAGGGGACTCAGGAGAGTACAGATACGCAGTATTTT.

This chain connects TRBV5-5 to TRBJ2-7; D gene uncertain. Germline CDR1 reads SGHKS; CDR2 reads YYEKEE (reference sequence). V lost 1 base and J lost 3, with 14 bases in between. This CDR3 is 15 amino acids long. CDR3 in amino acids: CASSLLSRPLYEQYF. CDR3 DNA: TGTGCCAGCAGCTTGTTATCCAGGCCCCTCTACGAGCAGTACTTC.

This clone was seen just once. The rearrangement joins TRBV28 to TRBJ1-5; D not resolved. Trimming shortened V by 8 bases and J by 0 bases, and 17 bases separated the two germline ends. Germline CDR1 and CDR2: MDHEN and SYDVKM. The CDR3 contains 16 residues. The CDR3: CASPPSNANSNQPQHF. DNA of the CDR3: TGTGCCAGCCCCCCCTCCAACGCGAATAGCAATCAGCCCCAGCATTTT.

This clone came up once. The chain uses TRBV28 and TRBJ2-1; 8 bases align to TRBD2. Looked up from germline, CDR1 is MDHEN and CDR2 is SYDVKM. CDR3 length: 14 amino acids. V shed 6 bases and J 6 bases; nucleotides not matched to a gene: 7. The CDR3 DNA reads TGTGCCAGCAGGAGCGGGACTAGAAGCAATGAGCAGTTCTTC. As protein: CASRSGTRSNEQFF.

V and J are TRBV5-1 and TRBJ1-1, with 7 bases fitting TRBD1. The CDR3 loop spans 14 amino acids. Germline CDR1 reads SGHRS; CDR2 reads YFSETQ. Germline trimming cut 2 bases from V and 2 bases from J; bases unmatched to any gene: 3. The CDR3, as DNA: TGCGCCAGCAGCTTTCAGGGGGGAAACACTGAAGCTTTCTTT. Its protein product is CASSFQGGNTEAFF. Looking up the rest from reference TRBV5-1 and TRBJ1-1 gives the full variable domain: KAGVTQTPRYLIKTRGQQVTLSCSPISGHRSVSWYQQTPGQGLQFLFEYFSETQRNKGNFPGRFSGRQFSNSRSEMNVSTLELGDSALYLCASSFQGGNTEAFFGQGTRLTVV.

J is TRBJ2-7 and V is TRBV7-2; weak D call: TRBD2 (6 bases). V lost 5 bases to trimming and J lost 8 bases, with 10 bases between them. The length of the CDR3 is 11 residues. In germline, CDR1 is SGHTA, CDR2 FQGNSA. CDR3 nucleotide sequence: TGTGCCAGCAGCCAGGGACTTCAGCAGTACTTC. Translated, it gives CASSQGLQQYF. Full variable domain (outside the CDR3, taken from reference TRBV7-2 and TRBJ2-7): GAGVSQSPSNKVTEKGKDVELRCDPISGHTALYWYRQSLGQGLEFLIYFQGNSAPDKSGLPSDRFSAERTGGSVSTLTIQRTQQEDSAVYLCASSQGLQQYFGPGTRLTVT.

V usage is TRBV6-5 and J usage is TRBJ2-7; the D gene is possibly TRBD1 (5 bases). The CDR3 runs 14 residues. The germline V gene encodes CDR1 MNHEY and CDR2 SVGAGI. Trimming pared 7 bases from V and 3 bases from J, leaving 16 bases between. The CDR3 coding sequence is TGTGCCAGCAAGTCAAGGGGTAGGGGCTACGAGCAGTACTTC. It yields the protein CASKSRGRGYEQYF.

CDR3 loop: CASSQGWTGQLSGNTIYF. DNA for the CDR3: TGCGCCAGCAGCCAGGGATGGACAGGGCAACTCTCTGGAAACACCATATATTTT. V usage is TRBV4-1 and J usage is TRBJ1-3; 8 bases line up with TRBD1. The V segment lost 3 bases and the J segment 0 bases; nucleotides outside the gene matches: 10. Germline lookup yields CDR1 MGHRA and CDR2 YSYEKL. The CDR3 spans 18 residues.

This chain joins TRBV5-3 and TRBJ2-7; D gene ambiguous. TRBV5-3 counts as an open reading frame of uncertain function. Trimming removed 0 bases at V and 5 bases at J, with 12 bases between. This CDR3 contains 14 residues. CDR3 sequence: CARSLEASPHEQYF. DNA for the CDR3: TGTGCCAGAAGCTTGGAGGCTAGTCCCCACGAGCAGTACTTC.

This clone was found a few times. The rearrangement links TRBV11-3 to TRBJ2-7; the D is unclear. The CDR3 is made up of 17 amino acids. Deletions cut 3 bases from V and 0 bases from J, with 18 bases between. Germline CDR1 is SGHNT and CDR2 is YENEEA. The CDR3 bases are TGTGCCAGCAGCTTTTGGGCCCTTAACGGTAGCTCCTACGAGCAGTACTTC. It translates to CASSFWALNGSSYEQYF.

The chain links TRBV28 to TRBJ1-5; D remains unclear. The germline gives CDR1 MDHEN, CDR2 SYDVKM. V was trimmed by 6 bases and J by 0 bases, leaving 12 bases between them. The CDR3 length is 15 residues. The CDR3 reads CASSHREYSNQPQHF. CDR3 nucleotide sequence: TGTGCCAGCAGCCACCGGGAATATAGCAATCAGCCCCAGCATTTT.

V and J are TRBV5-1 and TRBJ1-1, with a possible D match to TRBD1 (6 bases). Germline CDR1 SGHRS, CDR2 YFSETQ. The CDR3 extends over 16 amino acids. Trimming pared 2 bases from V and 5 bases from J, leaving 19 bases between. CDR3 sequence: CASSLSGARGFTEAFF. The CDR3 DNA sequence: TGCGCCAGCAGCTTAAGCGGGGCCAGGGGATTTACTGAAGCTTTCTTT.

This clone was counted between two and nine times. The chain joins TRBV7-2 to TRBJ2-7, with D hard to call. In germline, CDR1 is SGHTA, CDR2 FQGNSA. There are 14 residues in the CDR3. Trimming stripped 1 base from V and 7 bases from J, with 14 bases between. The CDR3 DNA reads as TGTGCCAGCAGCTTAGGTGGGTCCTTGAGGGAGCAGTACTTC. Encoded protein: CASSLGGSLREQYF.

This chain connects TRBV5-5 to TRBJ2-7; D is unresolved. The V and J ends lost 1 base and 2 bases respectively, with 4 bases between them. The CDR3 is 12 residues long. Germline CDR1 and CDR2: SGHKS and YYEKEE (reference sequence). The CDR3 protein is CASSLTAYEQYF. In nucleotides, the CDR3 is TGTGCCAGCAGCTTGACAGCCTACGAGCAGTACTTC.

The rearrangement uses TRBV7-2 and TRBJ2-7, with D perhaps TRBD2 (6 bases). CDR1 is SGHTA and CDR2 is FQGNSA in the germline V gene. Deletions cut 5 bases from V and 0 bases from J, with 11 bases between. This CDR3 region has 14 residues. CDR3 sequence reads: CASSSRSGSYEQYF. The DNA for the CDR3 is TGTGCCAGCAGCAGTCGTAGCGGCTCCTACGAGCAGTACTTC.

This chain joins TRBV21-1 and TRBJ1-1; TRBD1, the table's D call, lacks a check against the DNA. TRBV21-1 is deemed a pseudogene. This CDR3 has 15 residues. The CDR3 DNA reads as TGTGCCAGCAGCAAAAGGGGACAGATGAACACTGAAGCTTTCTTT. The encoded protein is CASSKRGQMNTEAFF.

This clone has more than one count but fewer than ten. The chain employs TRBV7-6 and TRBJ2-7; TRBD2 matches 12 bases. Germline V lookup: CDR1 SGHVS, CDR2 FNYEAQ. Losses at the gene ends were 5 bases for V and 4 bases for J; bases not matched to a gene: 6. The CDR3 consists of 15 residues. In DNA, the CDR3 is TGTGCCAGCAGCGCACCGACTAGCGGGAGTTACGAGCAGTACTTC. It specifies CASSAPTSGSYEQYF.

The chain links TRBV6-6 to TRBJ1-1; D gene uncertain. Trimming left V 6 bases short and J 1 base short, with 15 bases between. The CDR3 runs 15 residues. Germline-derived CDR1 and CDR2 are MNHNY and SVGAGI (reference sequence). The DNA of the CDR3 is TGTGCCAGCAGATTTTTTTCAGCGGGGAACACTGAAGCTTTCTTT. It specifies CASRFFSAGNTEAFF.

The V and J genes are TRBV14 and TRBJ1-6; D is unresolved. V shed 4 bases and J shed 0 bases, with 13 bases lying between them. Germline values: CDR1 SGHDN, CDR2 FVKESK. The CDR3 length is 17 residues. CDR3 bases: TGTGCCAGCAGCCCGCGCTTCCCCGGCTCCTATAATTCACCCCTCCACTTT. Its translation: CASSPRFPGSYNSPLHF.

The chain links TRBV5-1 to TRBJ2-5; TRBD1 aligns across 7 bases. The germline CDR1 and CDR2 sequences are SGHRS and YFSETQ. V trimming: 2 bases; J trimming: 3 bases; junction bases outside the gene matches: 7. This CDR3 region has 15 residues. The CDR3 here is CASSFLGTAEETQYF. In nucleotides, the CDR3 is TGCGCCAGCAGCTTTCTCGGGACAGCCGAAGAGACCCAGTACTTC.

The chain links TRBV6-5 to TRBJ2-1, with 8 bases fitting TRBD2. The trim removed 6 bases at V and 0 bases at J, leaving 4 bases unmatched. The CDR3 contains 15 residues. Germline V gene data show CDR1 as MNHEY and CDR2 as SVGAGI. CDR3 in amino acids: CASRRGGSSYNEQFF. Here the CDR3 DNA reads TGTGCCAGCAGGCGCGGGGGGAGCTCCTACAATGAGCAGTTCTTC.

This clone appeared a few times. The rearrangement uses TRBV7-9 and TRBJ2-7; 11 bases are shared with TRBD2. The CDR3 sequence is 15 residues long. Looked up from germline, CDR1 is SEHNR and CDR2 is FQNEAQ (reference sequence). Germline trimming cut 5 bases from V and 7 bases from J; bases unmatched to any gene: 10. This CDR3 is CASSIQTSGTGEQYF. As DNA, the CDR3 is TGTGCCAGCAGCATCCAGACTAGCGGGACGGGGGAGCAGTACTTC.

The CDR3 loop reads CASPTSGNTIYF. In DNA form, the CDR3 reads TGTGCCAGCCCTACCTCTGGAAACACCATATATTTT. The V and J genes are TRBV7-9 and TRBJ1-3; D is undetermined. V dropped 8 bases and J dropped 0 bases, with 5 bases sitting between them. Germline-derived CDR1 and CDR2 are SEHNR and FQNEAQ (reference sequence). This CDR3 has 12 amino acids.

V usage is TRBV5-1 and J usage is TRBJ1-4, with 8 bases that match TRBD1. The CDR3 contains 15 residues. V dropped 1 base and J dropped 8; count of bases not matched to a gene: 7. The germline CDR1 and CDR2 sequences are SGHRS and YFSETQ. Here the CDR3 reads CASSLNQGALEKLFF. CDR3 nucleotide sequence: TGCGCCAGCAGCTTGAATCAGGGGGCACTCGAAAAACTGTTTTTT.

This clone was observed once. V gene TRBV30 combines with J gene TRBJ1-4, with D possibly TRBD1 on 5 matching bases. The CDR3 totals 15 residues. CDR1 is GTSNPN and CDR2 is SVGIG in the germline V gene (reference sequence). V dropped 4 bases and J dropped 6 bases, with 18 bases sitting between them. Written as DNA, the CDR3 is TGTGCCTGGACCCGGTGGGGCAGGGCCTATGAAAAACTGTTTTTT. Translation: CAWTRWGRAYEKLFF.